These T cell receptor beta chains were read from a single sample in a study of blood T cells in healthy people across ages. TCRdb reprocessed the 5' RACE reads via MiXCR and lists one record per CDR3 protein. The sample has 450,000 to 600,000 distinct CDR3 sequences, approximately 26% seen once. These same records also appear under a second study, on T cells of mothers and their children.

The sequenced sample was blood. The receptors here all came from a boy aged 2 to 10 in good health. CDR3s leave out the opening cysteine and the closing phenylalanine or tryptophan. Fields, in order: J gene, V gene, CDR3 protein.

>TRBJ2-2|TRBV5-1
ASSLRGDLNTGELF
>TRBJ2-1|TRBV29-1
SGQGAGGHNEQF
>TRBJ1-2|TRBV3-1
ASSLGGSGNGYT
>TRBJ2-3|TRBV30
AWSARDGTDTQY
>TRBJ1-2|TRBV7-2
ASSLEGRKVNYGYT
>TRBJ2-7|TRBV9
ASSVSQESSYEQY
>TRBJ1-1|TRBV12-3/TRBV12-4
ASGRGQAEAF
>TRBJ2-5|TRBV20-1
SARVPVSETQY
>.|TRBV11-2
ASSLVGLAGVRQETQY
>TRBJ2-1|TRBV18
ASSPLWGSSYNEQF
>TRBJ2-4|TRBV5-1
ASSFSPQGSKNIQY
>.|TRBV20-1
SAREMTGGSYEQY
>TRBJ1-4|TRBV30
AWDGSGEKLF
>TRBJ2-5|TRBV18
ASSSTGMQETQY
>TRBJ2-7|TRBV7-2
ASSNHPPRGYEQY
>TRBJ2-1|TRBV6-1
ASSETSGGLNEQF
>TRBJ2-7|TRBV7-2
ASSTDGEFGYEQY
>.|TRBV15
ATSSRYRVKAEQF
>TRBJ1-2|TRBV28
ASSFLGPVTLSGYT
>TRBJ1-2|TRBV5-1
ASSYTGGDYGYT
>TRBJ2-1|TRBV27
ASSPRTNWGEQF
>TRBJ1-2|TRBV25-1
ASSVSGGYGYT
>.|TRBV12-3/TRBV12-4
ASTYSNEQF
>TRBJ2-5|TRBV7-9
ASSHTSAEETQY